Detailed here is one TCR beta chain. Its antigen is currently unknown. The table came from immunoSEQ multiplex PCR; TCRdb's copy has only in-frame clones and leaves some out. The sample yields approximately 64,000 clones, under 95% seen once. This entry is derived from a study of T cell responses to AZD1222 COVID-19 vaccine. Overall study results and limits: Scientists sampled the repertoires only once the peak T cell response had passed. The donors showed a predominance of white British ancestry and of females, with possible underestimation of clonal diversity. Baseline serostatus was positive in only a handful of AZD1222 recipients. Researchers report vaccine-associated CD4 TCRs spanning spike, with dominance at 160-218 and 743-854.

The CDR3 is 13 amino acids. From germline, CDR1 is MNHEY and CDR2 SVGEGT. Trimming took 4 bases from V and 3 from J, leaving 9 bases between them. The chain combines TRBV6-2 or TRBV6-3 with TRBJ2-5; D is ambiguous. The sample consisted of peripheral blood, taken 28 days after the second dose of the MenACWY control vaccine. This sequence originates from an adult who received the MenACWY meningococcal vaccine as a control. In DNA form, the CDR3 reads TGTGCCAGCAGTTCAGCACTGGAAGAGACCCAGTACTTC. Protein product: CASSSALEETQYF.